Shown below are 12 T cell receptor beta chains from a single sample sequenced in a study of regulatory T cells in long-lasting Graves disease. Libraries of TCR beta came from iRepertoire HTBI primers plus Arm-PCR of CDR3 regions. TCRdb processed the multiplex PCR reads anew with MiXCR; each CDR3 protein has one entry. The repertoire holds 350,000 to 500,000 distinct CDR3 sequences, with 12% to 15% as singletons. Time point reported: newly diagnosed GD, antithyroid drugs for less than 3 months. There was RNA extracted from PBMCs, and the TCR library was made from it. This same sample was also part of a study on T cells in Graves' hyperthyroidism and ophthalmopathy.

This specimen consisted of peripheral blood mononuclear cells (PBMCs), obtained at new diagnosis, from a patient treated with antithyroid drugs. All receptors come from a woman between 45 and 65 years old with Graves disease.

Ten or more counts support this clonotype. The chain is built from TRBV28 and TRBJ2-1; D ambiguous. Germline lookup yields CDR1 MDHEN and CDR2 SYDVKM. This CDR3 region has 11 residues. V was trimmed by 8 bases and J by 4 bases, leaving 6 bases between them. As DNA, the CDR3 is TGTGCCAGCGCCAGATACAATGAGCAGTTCTTC. As protein: CASARYNEQFF. Supplemented by reference TRBV28 and TRBJ2-1, the full variable domain reads DVKVTQSSRYLVKRTGEKVFLECVQDMDHENMFWYRQDPGLGLRLIYFSYDVKMKEKGDIPEGYSVSREKKERFSLILESASTNQTSMYLCASARYNEQFFGPGTRLTVL.

V and J are TRBV9 and TRBJ2-5; D is undetermined. This CDR3 has 15 residues. V was trimmed by 0 bases and J by 2 bases, leaving 11 bases between them. Germline-derived CDR1 and CDR2 are SGDLS and YYNGEE. The CDR3 DNA reads as TGTGCCAGCAGCGTAGGAATAGCCAGGCAAGAGACCCAGTACTTC. It is translated as CASSVGIARQETQYF.

Comments on this clonotype: A read error may produce the germline difference seen at one junction end. The rearrangement links TRBV5-1 to TRBJ2-1; the D is unclear. Germline V gene data show CDR1 as SGHRS and CDR2 as YFSETQ. The CDR3 has 15 residues. CDR3: CASSFGSSRGNEQAF. In DNA, the CDR3 is TGCGCCAGCAGCTTTGGATCATCCCGCGGAAATGAGCAGGCCTTC.

The V gene is TRBV28, the J gene TRBJ2-7, with TRBD1 as a possible D gene (5 bases). Per the germline V gene, CDR1 is MDHEN and CDR2 is SYDVKM. The CDR3 has 14 residues. V lost 3 bases to trimming and J lost 2 bases, with 11 bases between them. The CDR3 nucleotides are TGTGCCAGCAGTTTGACAGAGTCCACCTACGAGCAGTACTTC. It yields the protein CASSLTESTYEQYF.

The V gene is TRBV19, the J gene TRBJ2-7, with D unresolved. With 2 bases removed from V and 3 bases from J, the gap between germline ends came to 14 bases. CDR3 length: 15 residues. The germline gives CDR1 LNHDA, CDR2 SQIVND (reference sequence). CDR3 in amino acids: CASSIFGGEHYEQYF. The CDR3 coding sequence is TGTGCCAGTAGTATATTTGGCGGCGAACACTACGAGCAGTACTTC.

The table lists this clonotype with many counts. The rearrangement links TRBV6-1 to TRBJ2-7; TRBD2 matches 7 bases. The J segment lost 4 bases and the V segment lost 7 bases, leaving 7 bases of the junction unmatched. The CDR3 length is 13 residues. The germline gives CDR1 MNHNS, CDR2 SASEGT. CDR3 nucleotide sequence: TGTGCCAGCACCCCGGGGGGTCCGTACGAGCAGTACTTC. Residues: CASTPGGPYEQYF.

This clonotype was counted only a few times. The CDR3 is CASSFQGLTGELFF. In DNA form, the CDR3 reads TGTGCCAGCAGCTTTCAGGGGCTCACCGGGGAGCTGTTTTTT. The chain couples TRBV7-2 to TRBJ2-2; D perhaps matches TRBD1 (6 bases). Germline V gives CDR1 SGHTA, CDR2 FQGNSA. This CDR3 has 14 residues. Trimming cost V 3 bases and J 4 bases, with 9 bases left between them. Using reference TRBV7-2 and TRBJ2-2 for the parts outside the CDR3, the full variable domain is GAGVSQSPSNKVTEKGKDVELRCDPISGHTALYWYRQSLGQGLEFLIYFQGNSAPDKSGLPSDRFSAERTGGSVSTLTIQRTQQEDSAVYLCASSFQGLTGELFFGEGSRLTVL.

Details on this clonotype: A much larger clone lies one base from this, so it may be a read error. The rearrangement links TRBV15 to TRBJ1-1, with D unresolved. Germline-derived CDR1 and CDR2 are LNHNV and YYDKDF (reference sequence). V lost 6 bases to trimming and J lost 0 bases, with 14 bases between them. The CDR3 loop spans 15 amino acids. CDR3 DNA sequence: TGTGCCACCAGAGAGAAGGAGATCATGAACACTGAAGCTTTCTTT. Translating gives CATREKEIMNTEAFF.

This clonotype was seen ten or more times. This chain connects TRBV28 to TRBJ2-3; no definite D call. The germline V gene encodes CDR1 MDHEN and CDR2 SYDVKM. This CDR3 has 16 amino acids. Trimming took off 3 bases at V and 1 base at J, with 14 bases between the two ends. CDR3 region: CASSFAGFPGTDTQYF. CDR3 coding DNA: TGTGCCAGCAGTTTCGCAGGTTTCCCGGGCACAGATACGCAGTATTTT.

To note about this clonotype: The CDR3 end shows no conserved phenylalanine or tryptophan, and so a read error is likely. J is TRBJ1-1 and V is TRBV6-1; TRBD1 matches at 7 bases. CDR1 is MNHNS, CDR2 SASEGT, per germline. Trimming removed 8 bases from V and 6 bases from J; junction bases left unmatched: 6. CDR3 size: 12 residues. The CDR3 loop reads CASSQDRAEAFI. In DNA form, the CDR3 reads TGTGCCAGCTCCCAAGACAGGGCTGAAGCTTTCATT.

This clonotype was seen a handful of times. The genes are TRBV20-1 and TRBJ2-6; D gene unclear. The CDR3 is made up of 15 amino acids. The germline V and J ends were trimmed by 0 bases and 6 bases, with 12 bases remaining between them. Per the germline V gene, CDR1 is DFQATT and CDR2 is SNEGSKA (reference sequence). The CDR3 is CSARDWRTVANVLTF. The CDR3 DNA follows: TGCAGTGCTAGAGATTGGCGGACGGTGGCCAACGTCCTGACTTTC.

The genes are TRBV18 and TRBJ1-6; TRBD1 agrees at 9 bases. The CDR3 is made up of 16 amino acids. Germline lookup yields CDR1 KGHSH and CDR2 LQKENI. The V segment lost 2 bases and the J segment 5 bases; nucleotides outside the gene matches: 4. The CDR3 region has the DNA TGTGCCAGCTCACCAGGGACAGGGAGGAATAATTCACCCCTCCACTTT. It encodes CASSPGTGRNNSPLHF.